This T cell receptor (beta chain) was obtained from a study of control samples from healthy donors and cancer patients (dated by TCRdb to 2018 to 2020). V lost 5 bases and J lost 0 bases; the stretch between them is 21 bases long. The germline V gene yields SGHTS for CDR1 and YDEGEE for CDR2. The CDR3 numbers 18 residues from cysteine through phenylalanine. The retained sequence is limited to the CDR3, 54 bases, with the frame set at the first base. The protocol used for the library was the immunoSEQ multiplex PCR assay. In TCRdb, the immuneACCESS table is reduced to in-frame sequences with V and J assigned. These tables do not hold every clone; where another copy was compared, an unresolved V gene accounts for under half, and the others remain unexplained. This sample gives about 140,000 clones in total; about 91% of them show up just once. The ten largest clones add up to about 1.8% of the sample.

The table lists this clone with a count of one. The antigen it binds to is not known. Base qualities are not provided; no much larger clone lies one nucleotide away. The origin of this receptor is a man aged 18 to 30 in good health. The rearranged chain carries TRBV5-8 and TRBJ1-3; the best D guess is TRBD1, with 6 bases matching. The specimen sequenced was blood. The sequence in DNA is TGTGCCAGCAGACACGGGGGGGCCAGATCATTCTCTGGAAACACCATATATTTT. Translation gives CASRHGGARSFSGNTIYF.